Each of the 2 T cell receptor beta chains below was sequenced from the same sample in a study of T cell responses to AZD1222 COVID-19 vaccine. Only in-frame clones appear in the TCRdb table, and some are missing; sequencing was by immunoSEQ multiplex PCR. The table includes approximately 150,000 clones, 91% detected once. The specimen was peripheral blood, collected 28 days after the second AZD1222 dose. All receptors derive from an adult who received the AZD1222 COVID-19 vaccine.

CDR3 sequence (DNA): TGTGCCTCCTCCAGGAAGGTCACCGGGGAGCTGTTTTTT. The encoded protein is CASSRKVTGELFF. This rearrangement joins TRBV6-1 to TRBJ2-2; D unclear. Germline-derived CDR1 and CDR2 are MNHNS and SASEGT. V was cut by 11 bases and J by 4 bases, with 14 bases left in between. The CDR3 has 13 amino acids.

This chain links TRBV19 with TRBJ2-1, with 12 bases fitting TRBD1. Germline CDR1 reads LNHDA; CDR2 reads SQIVND (reference sequence). CDR3 length: 14 amino acids. V trimming: 5 bases; J trimming: 7 bases; junction bases outside the gene matches: 3. CDR3: CASSPGQGANEQFF. DNA for the CDR3: TGTGCCAGTAGTCCGGGACAGGGGGCAAATGAGCAGTTCTTC.